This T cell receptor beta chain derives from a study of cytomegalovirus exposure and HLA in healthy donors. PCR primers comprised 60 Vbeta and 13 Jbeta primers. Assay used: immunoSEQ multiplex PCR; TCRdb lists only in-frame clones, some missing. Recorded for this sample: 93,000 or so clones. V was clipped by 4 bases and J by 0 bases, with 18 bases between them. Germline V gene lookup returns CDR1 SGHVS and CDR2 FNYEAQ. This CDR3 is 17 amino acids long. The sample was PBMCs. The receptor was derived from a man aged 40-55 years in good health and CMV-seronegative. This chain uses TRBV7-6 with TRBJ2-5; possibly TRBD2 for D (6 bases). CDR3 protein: CASSSGVQSLYQETQYF. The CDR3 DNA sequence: TGTGCCAGCAGCTCGGGGGTCCAGAGCTTGTACCAAGAGACCCAGTACTTC.